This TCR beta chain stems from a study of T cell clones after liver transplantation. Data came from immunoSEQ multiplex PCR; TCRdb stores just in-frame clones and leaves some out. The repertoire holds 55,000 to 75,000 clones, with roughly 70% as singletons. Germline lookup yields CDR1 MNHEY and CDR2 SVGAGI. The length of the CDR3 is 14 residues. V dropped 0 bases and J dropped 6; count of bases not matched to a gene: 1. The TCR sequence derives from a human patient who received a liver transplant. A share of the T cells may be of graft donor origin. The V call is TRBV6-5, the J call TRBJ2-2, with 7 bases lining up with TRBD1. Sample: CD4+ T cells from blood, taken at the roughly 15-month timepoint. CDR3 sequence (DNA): TGTGCCAGCAGTTACTCGACAGGGCCCGGGGAGCTGTTTTTT. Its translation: CASSYSTGPGELFF.